These 4 T cell receptor beta chains were sequenced from one sample in a study of cytomegalovirus exposure and HLA in healthy donors. 60 Vbeta and 13 Jbeta primers were used in PCR. Assay used: immunoSEQ multiplex PCR; TCRdb lists only in-frame clones, some missing. The sample contains 100,000 to 120,000 clones, around 80% of which appear only once. Sequencing was done on a sample of PBMCs. The origin of the receptors is a man younger than 45 in good health and CMV-seropositive.

This clone was observed a single time. V is TRBV2 and J is TRBJ2-5, with a weak D call TRBD2 (5 bases). Trimming took off 7 bases at V and 4 bases at J, with 10 bases between the two ends. Germline lookup yields CDR1 SNHLY and CDR2 FYNNEI. This CDR3 contains 12 residues. Here the CDR3 DNA reads TGTGCCAGCACCAGGACTTCAGAGACCCAGTACTTC. It encodes CASTRTSETQYF.

V is TRBV2 and J is TRBJ2-7; 10 positions match TRBD1. V trimming: 0 bases; J trimming: 4 bases; junction bases outside the gene matches: 3. The CDR3 totals 15 residues. The germline V gene has CDR1 SNHLY and CDR2 FYNNEI. The CDR3 DNA is TGTGCCAGCAGTGAAGCGACAGGGGGCGGGTACGAGCAGTACTTC. Amino acid sequence: CASSEATGGGYEQYF.

This clone was seen more than once but under ten times. This chain joins TRBV5-4 and TRBJ1-1; D gene ambiguous. Germline V lookup: CDR1 SGHNT, CDR2 YYREEE (reference sequence). V gave up 4 bases and J gave up 3 bases, with 13 bases separating them. There are 14 residues in the CDR3. DNA for the CDR3: TGTGCCAGCAGCGAAAGGACGGGAGACACTGAAGCTTTCTTT. Its protein is CASSERTGDTEAFF.

V and J are TRBV6-1 and TRBJ1-1; possibly TRBD1 for D (6 bases). There are 12 residues in the CDR3. Trimming cost V 8 bases and J 7 bases, with 14 bases left between them. CDR1 MNHNS and CDR2 SASEGT come from the germline V gene. DNA for the CDR3: TGTGCCAGCGGATGGGTCAGGGGTGAAGCTTTCTTT. It is translated as CASGWVRGEAFF.